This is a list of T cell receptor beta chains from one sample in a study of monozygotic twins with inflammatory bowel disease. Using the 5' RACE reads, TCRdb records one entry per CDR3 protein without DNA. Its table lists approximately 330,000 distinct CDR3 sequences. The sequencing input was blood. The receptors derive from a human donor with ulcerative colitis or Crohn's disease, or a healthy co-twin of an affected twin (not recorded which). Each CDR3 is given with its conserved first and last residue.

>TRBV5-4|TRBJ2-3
CASKPAGDVRDTQYF
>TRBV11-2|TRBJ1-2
CASSDTAGYTF
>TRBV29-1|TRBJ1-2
CSVTPEGGAYGYTF
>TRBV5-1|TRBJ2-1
CASSPHPSRDPNEQFF
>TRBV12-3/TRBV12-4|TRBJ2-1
CASSLGTSETYNEQFF
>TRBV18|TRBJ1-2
CASSPVGPPEYGYTF
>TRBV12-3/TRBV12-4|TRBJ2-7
CASSFASRTGGLFSYEQYF
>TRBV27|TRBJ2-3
CASSLQGKSADTQYF
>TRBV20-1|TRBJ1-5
CSARDTSNQPQHF
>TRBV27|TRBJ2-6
CASSSLSRLNSPSGANVLTF
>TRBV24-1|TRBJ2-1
CATSDPGLAGDETEQFF
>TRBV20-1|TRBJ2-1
CSAKLAGLLDEQFF
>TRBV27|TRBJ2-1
CASGEVGSSYNEQFF
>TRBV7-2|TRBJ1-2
CASSFGTGNYGYTF
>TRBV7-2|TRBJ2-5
CASSRSGRGETQYF
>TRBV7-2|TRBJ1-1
CASSFGANTEAFF
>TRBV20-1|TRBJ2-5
CSAREVGSETQYF
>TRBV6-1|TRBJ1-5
CASSEPGNIYFSNQPQHF
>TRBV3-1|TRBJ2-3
CASSLFAGSTDTQYF
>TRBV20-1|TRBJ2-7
CTSGSGSGSSYEQYF
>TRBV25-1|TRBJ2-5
CATAPTDRAKETQYF
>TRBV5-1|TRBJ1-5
CASSLGEGSNQPQHF